Below are 30 T cell receptor beta chains sequenced from a single sample in a study of CD8 T cells in Susac syndrome. RNA amounts of about 0.5 to 1 ug underwent reverse transcription with random hexamers. MiXCR, applied by TCRdb to the immunoSEQ multiplex PCR reads, yields one record per CDR3 protein. The table includes approximately 120,000 distinct CDR3 sequences, over 90% detected once. Sequenced: CD8+ T cells from PBMCs. These receptors came from a human donor with multiple sclerosis.

The rearrangement links TRBV6-5 to TRBJ1-1; D call uncertain. Looked up from germline, CDR1 is MNHEY and CDR2 is SVGAGI. The CDR3 covers 13 residues. The V and J ends lost 4 bases and 4 bases respectively, with 10 bases between them. In nucleotides, the CDR3 is TGTGCCAGCAGTTTTGAGAGGAGCACTGAAGCTTTCTTT. Residues: CASSFERSTEAFF.

As for this clonotype: One end of the junction varies from germline; a read error may be responsible. The genes are TRBV12-3 or TRBV12-4 and TRBJ2-7, with TRBD1 identical over 7 bases. The CDR3 has 13 residues. CDR3 coding DNA: TGTGTCAGCAGTTTAGCGCGAGGGACAGACTGGTACTTC. As protein: CVSSLARGTDWYF.

This clonotype was counted once. The rearrangement joins TRBV7-9 to TRBJ2-3; D may match TRBD1 or TRBD2 (5 bases each). Germline V lookup: CDR1 SEHNR, CDR2 FQNEAQ (reference sequence). CDR3 length: 14 residues. V was cut by 9 bases and J by 0 bases, with 13 bases left in between. CDR3 residues: CASRSGQSTDTQYF. The CDR3 nucleotides are TGTGCCAGTAGATCGGGGCAGAGCACAGATACGCAGTATTTT.

The V call is TRBV19, the J call TRBJ2-3; 11 bases are a match to TRBD2. Germline CDR1 and CDR2: LNHDA and SQIVND (reference sequence). This CDR3 has 19 amino acids. V lost 5 bases, J lost 2 bases, and 15 bases stayed unmatched. CDR3 region: CASSPRGPGTSGSTDTQYF. In DNA form, the CDR3 reads TGTGCCAGTAGTCCCCGCGGGCCCGGGACTAGCGGATCCACAGATACGCAGTATTTT.

The chain employs TRBV4-1 and TRBJ2-1; D is unclear. From germline, CDR1 is MGHRA and CDR2 YSYEKL. V gave up 5 bases and J gave up 3 bases, with 2 bases separating them. This CDR3 spans 11 amino acids. The CDR3 coding sequence is TGCGCCAGCAGCGTCTACAATGAGCAGTTCTTC. Encoded protein: CASSVYNEQFF.

This sequence joins TRBV27 and TRBJ2-3; 7 bases map to TRBD2. V was clipped by 7 bases and J by 0 bases; unmatched bases: 7. CDR1 and CDR2 (germline): MNHEY, SMNVEV (reference sequence). The CDR3 sequence is 15 residues long. The CDR3 sequence: CASTSRRGSTDTQYF. The CDR3 DNA is TGTGCCAGCACCTCTCGGCGGGGGAGCACAGATACGCAGTATTTT.

The chain joins TRBV19 to TRBJ2-3, with 8 bases that match TRBD1. Germline-derived CDR1 and CDR2 are LNHDA and SQIVND (reference sequence). The trim removed 3 bases at V and 0 bases at J, leaving 2 bases unmatched. The CDR3 consists of 15 residues. CDR3 residues: CASSIRDRSTDTQYF. The CDR3 DNA reads TGTGCCAGTAGTATCCGGGACAGGAGCACAGATACGCAGTATTTT.

The chain couples TRBV2 to TRBJ2-7, with D possibly being TRBD2 (5 bases). Germline V CDR1 and CDR2: SNHLY, FYNNEI. This CDR3 has 13 amino acids. V lost 3 bases and J lost 3, with 9 bases in between. The chain's CDR3 is CASSDPGSYEQYV. In DNA, the CDR3 is TGTGCCAGCAGTGACCCTGGGAGCTACGAGCAGTACGTC.

The chain has TRBV12-3 or TRBV12-4 and TRBJ1-2; TRBD1 agrees at 8 bases. Germline trimming cut 4 bases from V and 2 bases from J; bases unmatched to any gene: 3. The CDR3 has 14 residues. CDR3 DNA sequence: TGTGCCAGCAGTTCTCGACAGGGGAACTATGGCTACACCTTC. This gives the protein CASSSRQGNYGYTF.

This clonotype was observed once. The chain joins TRBV5-6 to TRBJ2-7; 8 bases are a match to TRBD2. CDR1 and CDR2 (germline): SGHDT, YYEEEE. V shed 2 bases, J shed 1 base, and the junction held 2 bases outside the gene matches. The CDR3 loop spans 14 amino acids. CDR3 sequence reads: CASSLAGASYEQYV. As DNA, the CDR3 is TGTGCCAGCAGCTTAGCGGGAGCATCCTACGAGCAGTACGTC.

This rearrangement joins TRBV9 to TRBJ2-1; D not resolved. CDR3 length equals 9 residues. Trimming took 3 bases from V and 10 from J, leaving 2 bases between them. Looked up from germline, CDR1 is SGDLS and CDR2 is YYNGEE. The CDR3 DNA is TGTGCCAGCAGCGAGGAGCAGTTCTTC. The encoded protein is CASSEEQFF.

V and J are TRBV12-3 or TRBV12-4 and TRBJ2-5; TRBD1 might be the D (6 bases). Between the trimmed V and J ends, which lost 7 bases and 2 bases, there was a span of 38 bases. The CDR3 loop spans 22 amino acids. The CDR3 loop is CASTPTAGFGRDTDSSQETQYF. DNA for the CDR3: TGTGCCAGCACCCCCACTGCTGGTTTTGGACGGGACACCGATAGCTCTCAAGAGACCCAGTACTTC.

This chain uses TRBV15 with TRBJ2-2, with 9 positions matching TRBD1. The J segment lost 4 bases and the V segment lost 5 bases, leaving 8 bases of the junction unmatched. Per germline, CDR1 LNHNV and CDR2 YYDKDF (reference sequence). CDR3 size: 16 residues. The CDR3 DNA reads TGTGCCACCAGCGGTGACAGGGGGTCGGCCACCGGGGAGCTGTTTTTT. Its translation: CATSGDRGSATGELFF.

The CDR3 loop is CASSPFIGGNDGYTF. DNA of the CDR3: TGTGCCAGCAGCCCCTTTATCGGGGGCAATGATGGCTACACCTTC. The chain has TRBV6-6 and TRBJ1-2, with a tentative D call TRBD1 (6 bases). CDR3 length: 15 amino acids. Trimming cost V 6 bases and J 6 bases, with 20 bases left between them. Germline V gene lookup returns CDR1 MNHNY and CDR2 SVGAGI (reference sequence).

V usage is TRBV6-5 and J usage is TRBJ2-5; D call uncertain. Trimming removed 0 bases from V and 3 bases from J, with 17 bases in between. Germline-derived CDR1 and CDR2 are MNHEY and SVGAGI. CDR3 length equals 17 residues. The CDR3 nucleotides are TGTGCCAGCAGTTACTCGCATCGAGTTCCCCGGGAAGAGACCCAGTACTTC. Encoded protein: CASSYSHRVPREETQYF.

The chain carries TRBV7-9 and TRBJ1-2, with D perhaps matching TRBD1 (6 bases). The germline CDR1 and CDR2 sequences are SEHNR and FQNEAQ (reference sequence). The CDR3 sequence is 15 residues long. Trimming stripped 3 bases from V and 0 bases from J, with 11 bases between. Written as DNA, the CDR3 is TGTGCCAGCAGCTTGGGACATCAAGCTAACTATGGCTACACCTTC. This encodes CASSLGHQANYGYTF.

This sequence joins TRBV27 and TRBJ2-1, with a tentative D call TRBD1 (6 bases). The CDR3 is 12 amino acids. The ends were cut back, 1 base at V and 9 bases at J, with 7 bases in the middle. The germline V gene encodes CDR1 MNHEY and CDR2 SMNVEV (reference sequence). As DNA, the CDR3 is TGTGCCAGCAGTTTATGGGGGCGTGAGCAGTTCTTC. As protein: CASSLWGREQFF.

V and J are TRBV5-6 and TRBJ2-5; D uncertain. V was cut by 2 bases and J by 0 bases, with 5 bases left in between. CDR3 length: 13 amino acids. In germline, CDR1 is SGHDT, CDR2 YYEEEE. The CDR3 spells CASSFRNQETQYF. The CDR3 nucleotides read TGTGCCAGCAGCTTTCGGAACCAAGAGACCCAGTACTTC.

The chain recombines TRBV7-6 with TRBJ2-7; 8 positions agree with TRBD1. This CDR3 is built from 14 residues. Germline-derived CDR1 and CDR2 are SGHVS and FNYEAQ. V lost 5 bases, J lost 4 bases, and 7 bases stayed unmatched. This CDR3 reads CASSAGTGVYEQYV. The CDR3 region has the DNA TGTGCCAGCAGCGCAGGGACAGGAGTTTACGAGCAGTACGTC.

Here the CDR3 reads CSARDGDNQPQHF. The CDR3 coding sequence is TGCAGTGCTAGAGATGGGGACAATCAGCCCCAGCATTTT. This sequence joins TRBV20-1 and TRBJ1-5; D not certain. Trimming cost V 0 bases and J 3 bases, with 6 bases left between them. Looked up from germline, CDR1 is DFQATT and CDR2 is SNEGSKA (reference sequence). The CDR3 totals 13 residues.

V is TRBV27 and J is TRBJ2-7; 7 bases align to TRBD1. CDR3 length: 14 residues. Germline CDR1 MNHEY, CDR2 SMNVEV (reference sequence). The V and J ends lost 0 bases and 6 bases, in that order; junction bases with no gene match: 5. The DNA for the CDR3 is TGTGCCAGCAGTTTATCGGCGACAGGGACCGAGCAGTACGTC. Protein: CASSLSATGTEQYV.

The CDR3 DNA follows: TGTGCCAGCAGTGTCGCCCGGAAACTGTTTTTT. Its protein product is CASSVARKLFF. This rearrangement joins TRBV2 to TRBJ1-4; D gene ambiguous. With 4 bases removed from V and 11 bases from J, the gap between germline ends came to 8 bases. Germline V CDR1 and CDR2: SNHLY, FYNNEI. This CDR3 is built from 11 residues. Supplemented by reference TRBV2 and TRBJ1-4, the full variable domain reads EPEVTQTPSHQVTQMGQEVILRCVPISNHLYFYWYRQILGQKVEFLVSFYNNEISEKSEIFDDQFSVERPDGSNFTLKIRSTKLEDSAMYFCASSVARKLFFGSGTQLSVL.

This chain uses TRBV27 with TRBJ2-5, with 7 positions matching TRBD1. The germline CDR1 and CDR2 sequences are MNHEY and SMNVEV (reference sequence). The CDR3 runs to 16 residues. Losses at the gene ends were 6 bases for V and 2 bases for J; bases not matched to a gene: 12. The CDR3: CASRPQRDSFQETQYF. CDR3 nucleotides: TGTGCCAGCAGGCCCCAGAGGGACAGTTTTCAAGAGACCCAGTACTTC.

V is TRBV7-9 and J is TRBJ1-2; D unclear. The germline gives CDR1 SEHNR, CDR2 FQNEAQ (reference sequence). The CDR3 extends over 15 amino acids. The germline V and J ends were trimmed by 1 base and 6 bases, with 15 bases remaining between them. CDR3 bases: TGTGCCAGCAGCTTAGTCGGCGGGGAAAAAGATGGCTACACCTTC. Its protein product is CASSLVGGEKDGYTF.

In regard to this clonotype: One end of the junction fails to match germline, which may point to a read error. V usage is TRBV12-3 or TRBV12-4 and J usage is TRBJ2-7; D unclear. This CDR3 has 11 amino acids. CDR3 region: CASSFSGKAEF. The DNA for the CDR3 is TGTGCCAGCAGTTTCTCGGGCAAGGCCGAGTTC.

V gene TRBV13 combines with J gene TRBJ2-1; weak D call: TRBD2 (5 bases). There are 15 residues in the CDR3. The V and J ends lost 2 bases and 2 bases respectively, with 10 bases between them. Per the germline V gene, CDR1 is PRHDT and CDR2 is FYEKMQ (reference sequence). In DNA form, the CDR3 reads TGTGCCAGCAGCTTATTGTCTAGCACCTACAATGAGCAGTTCTTC. It codes for CASSLLSSTYNEQFF.

This clonotype was counted once. This chain uses TRBV12-5 with TRBJ2-1; D perhaps matches TRBD1 (6 bases). CDR3 size: 13 residues. Germline values: CDR1 LGHNT, CDR2 FRNRAP. V gave up 6 bases and J gave up 8 bases, with 14 bases separating them. CDR3: CASGQNRVDEQFF. DNA of the CDR3: TGTGCTAGTGGGCAGAACAGGGTTGATGAGCAGTTCTTC. The full variable domain, completed using reference TRBV12-5 and TRBJ2-1, is DARVTQTPRHKVTEMGQEVTMRCQPILGHNTVFWYRQTMMQGLELLAYFRNRAPLDDSGMPKDRFSAEMPDATLATLKIQPSEPRDSAVYFCASGQNRVDEQFFGPGTRLTVL.

The chain joins TRBV9 to TRBJ2-1; 8 positions agree with TRBD2. The CDR3 sequence is 14 residues long. J gave up 9 bases and V 4 bases, and 9 bases lay outside the gene matches. CDR1 SGDLS and CDR2 YYNGEE come from the germline V gene. CDR3 sequence reads: CASSTTVLAVEQFF. CDR3 bases: TGTGCCAGCAGCACAACGGTACTAGCGGTTGAGCAGTTCTTC.

The V call is TRBV6-1, the J call TRBJ1-1; possible D gene TRBD1, 5 bases. Germline V gene data show CDR1 as MNHNS and CDR2 as SASEGT. The CDR3 is 14 residues long. With 2 bases removed from V and 7 bases from J, the gap between germline ends came to 14 bases. CDR3 in amino acids: CASSENWTPHEAFF. CDR3 in DNA: TGTGCCAGCAGTGAAAATTGGACACCGCATGAAGCTTTCTTT.

The chain employs TRBV6-2 or TRBV6-3 and TRBJ2-3; maybe TRBD2 (5 bases). CDR1 and CDR2 (germline): MNHEY, SVGEGT. V lost 7 bases, J lost 4 bases, and 18 bases lay in between. The CDR3 sequence is 15 residues long. Here the CDR3 reads CASNKWAGRPDTQYF. CDR3 sequence (DNA): TGTGCCAGCAACAAATGGGCGGGCAGGCCAGATACGCAGTATTTT.